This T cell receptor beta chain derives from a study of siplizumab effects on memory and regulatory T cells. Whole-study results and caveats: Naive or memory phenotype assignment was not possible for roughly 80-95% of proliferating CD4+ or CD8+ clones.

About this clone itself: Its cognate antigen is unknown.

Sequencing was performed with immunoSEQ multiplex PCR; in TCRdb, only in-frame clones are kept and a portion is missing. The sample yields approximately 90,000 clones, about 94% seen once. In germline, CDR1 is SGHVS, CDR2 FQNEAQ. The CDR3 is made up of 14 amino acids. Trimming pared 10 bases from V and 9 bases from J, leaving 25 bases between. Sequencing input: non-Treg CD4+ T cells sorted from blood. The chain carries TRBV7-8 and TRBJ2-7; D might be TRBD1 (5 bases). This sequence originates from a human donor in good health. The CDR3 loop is CAKDSGHVLRGQYF. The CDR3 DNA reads TGTGCCAAAGACTCTGGACACGTCCTACGAGGGCAGTACTTC.